The 13 T cell receptor beta chains below were found in one sample sequenced in a study of control samples from healthy donors and cancer patients (dated by TCRdb to about 2020). The method behind the library was the immunoSEQ multiplex PCR assay. TCRdb re-hosts the immuneACCESS table, in-frame sequences only. Its copies lack some clones; in the studies checked, an unresolved V gene accounts for under half of them, and the cause for the rest is not known. The sample table shows roughly 40,000 clones, and approximately 87% are seen once. About 50% of the sample is in the top ten clones. The sequencing input was blood. These TCRs come from a man aged 55 to 70 in good health.

The chain links TRBV7-9 to TRBJ2-1, with D tentatively TRBD2 (6 bases). Germline CDR1 is SEHNR and CDR2 is FQNEAQ (reference sequence). V was cut by 1 base and J by 7 bases, with 20 bases left in between. This CDR3 has 17 amino acids. CDR3 in amino acids: CASSLVLALRGSNEQFF. Here the CDR3 DNA reads TGTGCCAGCAGCTTAGTGCTGGCGTTGCGGGGTTCGAATGAGCAGTTCTTC.

This clone was seen just once. J is TRBJ1-1 and V is TRBV5-1; D is undetermined. CDR3 size: 14 residues. Germline V gene sequence: CDR1 SGHRS, CDR2 YFSETQ. V was clipped by 2 bases and J by 1 base, with 9 bases between them. The CDR3 DNA reads as TGCGCCAGCAGCTTCGATTCAGGGAACACTGAAGCTTTCTTT. Its translation: CASSFDSGNTEAFF.

The rearrangement links TRBV6-5 to TRBJ1-2; D not certain. This CDR3 comprises 11 residues. V was cut by 9 bases and J by 6 bases, with 11 bases left in between. Germline V gene lookup returns CDR1 MNHEY and CDR2 SVGAGI. The CDR3: CASLKYDGYTF. CDR3 in DNA: TGTGCCAGTTTAAAGTACGATGGCTACACCTTC.

As to this clone: The junction departs from the called germline gene at one end, perhaps through a read error. This rearrangement joins TRBV5-6 to TRBJ1-6; a weak D match, TRBD1 (5 bases). The germline gives CDR1 SGHDT, CDR2 YYEEEE. The CDR3 loop spans 16 amino acids. DNA of the CDR3: TGTGCCAGCAGCGCGGGGGAAGTCGCGCGGTATTCACCCTTCCACTTT. As protein: CASSAGEVARYSPFHF.

The V call is TRBV5-1, the J call TRBJ1-2, with D possibly being TRBD1 (5 bases). V lost 5 bases and J lost 0, with 11 bases in between. The CDR3 covers 14 residues. Per germline, CDR1 SGHRS and CDR2 YFSETQ. CDR3 sequence reads: CASRGQTTNYGYTF. The CDR3 nucleotides read TGCGCCAGCAGGGGGCAGACTACTAACTATGGCTACACCTTC.

This rearrangement joins TRBV10-3 to TRBJ2-2, with D possibly being TRBD2 (6 bases). Germline lookup yields CDR1 ENHRY and CDR2 SYGVKD. V was cut by 4 bases and J by 1 base, with 16 bases left in between. This CDR3 spans 17 amino acids. CDR3 protein: CAISVSGTGVNTGELFF. The CDR3 DNA reads TGTGCCATCAGTGTATCAGGAACGGGAGTGAACACCGGGGAGCTGTTTTTT.

DNA for the CDR3: TGTGCCAGCAGTTTTGTTCAAAGCAATGAGCAGTTCTTC. It encodes CASSFVQSNEQFF. V gene TRBV12-3 or TRBV12-4 combines with J gene TRBJ2-1; D remains ambiguous. V lost 3 bases and J lost 6, with 9 bases in between. The CDR3 consists of 13 residues.

This chain connects TRBV7-2 to TRBJ2-1, with unresolved D. In germline, CDR1 is SGHTA, CDR2 FQGNSA. CDR3 size: 15 residues. V shed 0 bases and J shed 8 bases, with 14 bases lying between them. The CDR3 reads CASSLAPPPEDEQFF. CDR3 DNA sequence: TGTGCCAGCAGCTTAGCACCCCCTCCAGAAGATGAGCAGTTCTTC.

The V call is TRBV6-1, the J call TRBJ2-1, with 13 bases matching TRBD2. CDR3 size: 15 residues. J was trimmed by 10 bases and V by 5 bases; bases with no gene match: 8. Germline-derived CDR1 and CDR2 are MNHNS and SASEGT. The CDR3 nucleotides read TGTGCCAGCAGTCGGACTAGCGGGAGAACGTGGGAGCAGTTCTTC. Translated, it gives CASSRTSGRTWEQFF.

This clone came up once. The chain employs TRBV19 and TRBJ1-1; D possibly corresponds to TRBD1 (5 bases). V lost 3 bases and J 6 bases, leaving 14 bases between the germline ends. This CDR3 contains 14 residues. Per germline, CDR1 LNHDA and CDR2 SQIVND (reference sequence). CDR3 amino acids: CASSIGGGSSEAFF. Written as DNA, the CDR3 is TGTGCCAGTAGTATTGGGGGGGGTAGCTCTGAAGCTTTCTTT.

This clone was detected only a few times. This chain links TRBV7-9 with TRBJ2-3; D is unresolved. Trimming cost V 5 bases and J 1 base, with 16 bases left between them. The CDR3 has 16 residues. The germline V gene encodes CDR1 SEHNR and CDR2 FQNEAQ (reference sequence). This CDR3 is CASSPEAGRRTDTQYF. The CDR3 nucleotides are TGTGCCAGCAGCCCAGAAGCTGGCAGGCGCACAGATACGCAGTATTTT.

This clone is a singleton in its sample. The chain is built from TRBV12-3 or TRBV12-4 and TRBJ1-2; the D gene is possibly TRBD1 (6 bases). This CDR3 has 13 amino acids. Trimming stripped 6 bases from V and 5 bases from J, with 13 bases between. The CDR3 is CASSFRGLYGYTF. For the CDR3, the DNA is TGTGCCAGCAGCTTCAGGGGACTTTATGGCTACACCTTC.

V gene TRBV19 combines with J gene TRBJ1-1; TRBD1 is a possible D gene (5 bases). Trimming removed 5 bases from V and 0 bases from J, with 13 bases in between. CDR3 length: 15 amino acids. Germline values: CDR1 LNHDA, CDR2 SQIVND (reference sequence). In DNA, the CDR3 is TGTGCCAGTAGTTCGACAGCTCATTTGAACACTGAAGCTTTCTTT. This gives the protein CASSSTAHLNTEAFF.